The 13 T cell receptor beta chains below come from one sample, sequenced in a study of blood T cell repertoires in COVID-19. The repertoire was sequenced with immunoSEQ multiplex PCR; TCRdb's copy has only in-frame clones and lacks some. This sample carries roughly 48,000 clones, approximately 85% of them seen once, and the ten largest clones take roughly 7%. Sequencing was done on a sample of peripheral blood. The receptor source for this set is a man aged 35-49 years with acute or convalescent COVID-19.

This clone appeared once. The chain recombines TRBV13 with TRBJ1-2, with TRBD1 identical over 9 bases. CDR1 is PRHDT, CDR2 FYEKMQ, per germline (reference sequence). The CDR3 is 14 residues long. J gave up 7 bases and V 5 bases, and 8 bases lay outside the gene matches. CDR3: CASSRDRAPRGYTF. For the CDR3, the DNA is TGTGCCAGCAGCAGGGACAGGGCCCCTCGTGGCTACACCTTC.

The chain combines TRBV4-1 with TRBJ1-6, with no clear D. The CDR3 has 13 amino acids. V shed 1 base and J shed 10 bases, with 8 bases lying between them. Germline values: CDR1 MGHRA, CDR2 YSYEKL. The CDR3, as DNA: TGCGCCAGCAGCCAAGTCGTTTCCTCACCCCTCCACTTT. It codes for CASSQVVSSPLHF.

This chain connects TRBV7-9 to TRBJ1-2; 7 bases fit TRBD1. This CDR3 has 14 amino acids. Germline CDR1 reads SEHNR; CDR2 reads FQNEAQ (reference sequence). Losses at the gene ends were 2 bases for V and 5 bases for J; bases not matched to a gene: 5. This chain's CDR3 is CASSLWDSPYGYTF. The CDR3 bases are TGTGCCAGCAGCTTATGGGACAGCCCTTATGGCTACACCTTC.

This clone was seen a handful of times. V and J are TRBV7-8 and TRBJ1-3; D unclear. The ends were cut back, 5 bases at V and 3 bases at J, with 17 bases in the middle. CDR3 length equals 16 residues. Looked up from germline, CDR1 is SGHVS and CDR2 is FQNEAQ. CDR3 sequence reads: CASSPDRRPGGNTIYF. CDR3 DNA sequence: TGTGCCAGCAGCCCAGACCGGAGGCCTGGTGGAAACACCATATATTTT. The full variable domain, in which reference TRBV7-8 and TRBJ1-3 provide the parts outside the CDR3, is GAGVSQSPRYKVAKRGQDVALRCDPISGHVSLFWYQQALGQGPEFLTYFQNEAQLDKSGLPSDRFFAERPEGSVSTLKIQRTQQEDSAVYLCASSPDRRPGGNTIYFGEGSWLTVV.

This clone was detected once. The V and J genes are TRBV27 and TRBJ1-2; 9 bases line up with TRBD1. Germline-derived CDR1 and CDR2 are MNHEY and SMNVEV (reference sequence). V was clipped by 6 bases and J by 8 bases; unmatched bases: 16. The CDR3 is 16 residues long. CDR3 nucleotides: TGTGCCAGCAGAGTGACAGGGGGGCATGGCGCGAAGGGCTACACCTTC. Amino acid sequence: CASRVTGGHGAKGYTF.

This sequence joins TRBV3-1 (or the pseudogene TRBV3-2) and TRBJ1-2; TRBD1 matches at 9 bases. The ends lost 4 bases at V and 6 bases at J; junction bases unmatched: 9. In germline, CDR1 is LGHDT, CDR2 YNNKEL (reference sequence). This CDR3 has 15 residues. CDR3 bases: TGTGCCAGCAGCCTAAAGTCGGGACAGGGAAATGGCTACACCTTC. It encodes CASSLKSGQGNGYTF.

The CDR3 region is CASSGGTGVNSAEQFF. CDR3 in DNA: TGTGCCAGCAGCGGAGGGACAGGGGTAAATTCGGCTGAGCAGTTCTTC. This chain uses TRBV13 with TRBJ2-1; 10 bases map to TRBD1. The CDR3 has 16 amino acids. Germline CDR1 PRHDT, CDR2 FYEKMQ (reference sequence). The junction had 13 bases not matched to a gene; V was cut back by 5 bases and J by 9 bases. Full variable domain (missing parts from reference TRBV13 and TRBJ2-1): AAGVIQSPRHLIKEKRETATLKCYPIPRHDTVYWYQQGPGQDPQFLISFYEKMQSDKGSIPDRFSAQQFSDYHSELNMSSLELGDSALYFCASSGGTGVNSAEQFFGPGTRLTVL.

The V and J genes are TRBV6-6 and TRBJ1-5; 8 bases map to TRBD1. The germline V gene encodes CDR1 MNHNY and CDR2 SVGAGI (reference sequence). V gave up 2 bases and J gave up 2 bases; unmatched junction bases: 2. CDR3 length: 15 amino acids. As DNA, the CDR3 is TGTGCCAGCAGTTACGTACAGGGGGGCAATCAGCCCCAGCATTTT. Amino acid sequence: CASSYVQGGNQPQHF.

This chain uses TRBV6-1 with TRBJ1-2; no definite D call. Trimming pared 3 bases from V and 13 bases from J, leaving 21 bases between. The CDR3 loop spans 14 amino acids. CDR1 MNHNS and CDR2 SASEGT come from the germline V gene. The CDR3 is CASSETRWHPGRTF. The CDR3 nucleotides read TGTGCCAGCAGTGAGACGAGGTGGCACCCCGGCCGCACCTTC.

The chain has TRBV7-9 and TRBJ2-1; D remains ambiguous. This CDR3 contains 16 residues. Per germline, CDR1 SEHNR and CDR2 FQNEAQ (reference sequence). V lost 4 bases and J lost 1, with 14 bases in between. CDR3 protein: CASSSGQLSSYNEQFF. The CDR3 nucleotides read TGTGCCAGCAGCTCTGGTCAGTTATCTTCCTACAATGAGCAGTTCTTC.

The J gene is TRBJ2-3, the V gene TRBV7-2; D not resolved. The germline V and J ends were trimmed by 3 bases and 0 bases, with 7 bases remaining between them. Germline V gene data show CDR1 as SGHTA and CDR2 as FQGNSA. The CDR3 runs to 14 residues. This chain's CDR3 is CASSLQFSTDTQYF. The CDR3 coding sequence is TGTGCCAGCAGCTTGCAGTTTAGCACAGATACGCAGTATTTT.

This chain joins TRBV5-1 and TRBJ1-5, with TRBD1 matching over 8 bases. This CDR3 is built from 14 residues. Germline-derived CDR1 and CDR2 are SGHRS and YFSETQ. The junction had 6 bases not matched to a gene; V was cut back by 4 bases and J by 6 bases. CDR3: CASSLGTGSQPQHF. CDR3 in DNA: TGCGCCAGCAGCCTGGGGACAGGTAGTCAGCCCCAGCATTTT.

The chain uses TRBV7-3 and TRBJ2-5; D remains unclear. Per the germline V gene, CDR1 is SGHTA and CDR2 is FQGTGA. Between the trimmed V and J ends, which lost 5 bases and 5 bases, there was a span of 6 bases. The CDR3 covers 11 residues. The DNA of the CDR3 is TGTGCCAGCAGCAACGGGGAGACCCAGTACTTC. It encodes CASSNGETQYF.